A selection of T cell receptor beta chains follows, all from one sample in a study of siplizumab effects on memory and regulatory T cells. Libraries were prepared by immunoSEQ multiplex PCR; TCRdb keeps only in-frame clonotypes and omits some of them. The sample lists about 120,000 clones, just under 95% occurring once. Specimen: non-Treg CD4+ T cells sorted from blood. Every receptor here comes from a human donor in good health. Both conserved end residues are part of each CDR3. The D gene is left open where the match is weak. Clone size is given for some rows only: seen once, a few or many times, or a class if the clone is expanded.

V	J	D	size	CDR3	DNA
TRBV14	TRBJ1-5	-	-	CASSQDLGQPQHF	TGTGCCAGCAGCCAAGATCTGGGGCAGCCCCAGCATTTT
TRBV7-2	TRBJ2-7	-	-	CASRQGRNEQYF	TGTGCCAGCAGGCAGGGGCGGAACGAGCAGTACTTC
TRBV15	TRBJ2-3	TRBD2	-	CATSRDGLAGNTDTQYF	TGTGCCACCAGCAGAGATGGGCTAGCGGGGAACACAGATACGCAGTATTTT
TRBV5-5	TRBJ2-7	TRBD1	-	CASSLGDRGYSSYEQYF	TGTGCCAGCAGCTTGGGGGACAGGGGCTATAGCTCCTACGAGCAGTACTTC
TRBV27	TRBJ1-1	-	-	CASPSCRAKTEAFF	TGTGCCAGCCCCTCGTGTCGGGCTAAGACTGAAGCTTTCTTT
TRBV21-1	TRBJ1-1	-	-	CASSRQGGTEAFF	TGTGCCAGCAGCCGACAGGGCGGCACTGAAGCTTTCTTT
TRBV10-2	TRBJ1-1	-	-	CASIGQPNTEAFF	TGCGCCAGCATAGGACAGCCGAACACTGAAGCTTTCTTT
TRBV7-2	TRBJ2-2	-	-	CASSLARVENTGELFF	TGTGCCAGCAGCTTAGCCCGCGTAGAGAACACCGGGGAGCTGTTTTTT
TRBV7-9	TRBJ1-2	-	-	CASSRQADYGYTF	TGTGCCAGCAGCCGACAGGCGGACTATGGCTACACCTTC
TRBV10-3	TRBJ1-3	-	-	CAITGTPGNTIYF	TGTGCCATTACCGGGACACCCGGAAACACCATATATTTT
TRBV5-1	TRBJ2-5	-	-	CASSLRDSETQYF	TGCGCCAGCAGCCTCCGGGACTCAGAGACCCAGTACTTC
TRBV6-6	TRBJ1-1	-	once	CASSYQGWNTEAFF	TGTGCCAGCAGTTACCAGGGGTGGAACACTGAAGCTTTCTTT
TRBV13	TRBJ2-3	-	-	CASSLVGGGTDTQYF	TGTGCCAGCAGCTTAGTCGGGGGTGGCACAGATACGCAGTATTTT
TRBV5-4	TRBJ2-3	-	-	CASSSDPGATDTQYF	TGTGCCAGCAGCTCCGACCCGGGGGCCACAGATACGCAGTATTTT
TRBV5-1	TRBJ2-3	TRBD2	-	CASSPGTSGGAVDTQYF	TGCGCCAGCAGCCCCGGGACTAGCGGGGGGGCGGTAGATACGCAGTATTTT
TRBV6-4	TRBJ1-4	-	once	CARNDRSNEKLFF	TGTGCCAGAAACGACAGGAGTAATGAAAAACTGTTTTTT
TRBV7-2	TRBJ1-6	TRBD1	few	CASSNRDRGSYNSPLHF	TGTGCCAGCAGCAACCGGGACAGAGGCTCCTATAATTCACCCCTCCACTTT
TRBV6-1	TRBJ2-5	TRBD1	-	CASRRGLIETQYF	TGTGCCAGCAGAAGGGGGCTTATAGAGACCCAGTACTTC
TRBV5-4	TRBJ1-2	TRBD1	once	CASSLVPPQRTGGSNYGYTF	TGTGCCAGCAGCTTGGTCCCGCCCCAGCGAACAGGGGGATCTAACTATGGCTACACCTTC
TRBV7-6	TRBJ1-1	-	-	CASSSQDGGGTEAFF	TGTGCCAGCAGCTCCCAGGACGGTGGGGGTACTGAAGCTTTCTTT
TRBV6-6	TRBJ2-2	-	once	CASSYTGGNTGELFF	TGTGCCAGCAGTTACACCGGAGGTAACACCGGGGAGCTGTTTTTT
TRBV28	TRBJ2-7	TRBD1	-	CASPVRGGRDEQYF	TGTGCCAGCCCCGTCAGAGGGGGCAGGGACGAGCAGTACTTC
TRBV28	TRBJ1-2	-	-	CASSLSWIYGYTF	TGTGCCAGCAGTTTGAGCTGGATCTATGGCTACACCTTC
TRBV5-1	TRBJ2-7	TRBD1	-	CASSPPGQESYEQYF	TGCGCCAGCAGCCCACCGGGACAGGAGTCCTACGAGCAGTACTTC
TRBV5-4	TRBJ1-1	-	-	CASSLAGPVLEAFF	TGTGCCAGCAGCTTGGCTGGTCCGGTCCTTGAAGCTTTCTTT
TRBV18	TRBJ1-4	-	-	CASSPPGGLGEKLFF	TGTGCCAGCTCACCACCGGGAGGGTTAGGTGAAAAACTGTTTTTT
TRBV10-1	TRBJ2-1	TRBD2	once	CASSPPPGRDYNEQFF	TGCGCCAGCAGTCCCCCCCCGGGGAGGGACTACAATGAGCAGTTCTTC
TRBV6-5	TRBJ1-5	-	-	CASSYRAGNQPQHF	TGTGCCAGCAGTTACAGGGCTGGCAATCAGCCCCAGCATTTT
TRBV11-2	TRBJ2-7	-	-	CASSRKLAPSSYEQYF	TGTGCCAGCAGCCGCAAACTAGCACCTAGCTCCTACGAGCAGTACTTC
TRBV27	TRBJ1-1	-	-	CASKVLVNTEAFF	TGTGCCAGCAAGGTGCTGGTGAACACTGAAGCTTTCTTT
TRBV6-5	TRBJ2-1	TRBD2	-	CASSLSLAGGVEQFF	TGTGCCAGCAGTTTATCACTAGCGGGGGGGGTAGAGCAGTTCTTC
TRBV9	TRBJ2-5	TRBD1	-	CASSVGGQQETQYF	TGTGCCAGCAGCGTAGGGGGACAGCAAGAGACCCAGTACTTC
TRBV7-9	TRBJ2-7	-	-	CASSLGQDQVYEQYF	TGTGCCAGCAGCTTAGGACAGGACCAAGTCTACGAGCAGTACTTC
TRBV5-4	TRBJ1-6	TRBD1	-	CASSPRGVQGSYNSPLHF	TGTGCCAGCAGCCCCAGAGGGGTACAGGGGAGTTATAATTCACCCCTCCACTTT
TRBV6-5	TRBJ1-1	-	-	CASALQGNTEAFF	TGTGCCAGCGCCCTACAGGGGAACACTGAAGCTTTCTTT
TRBV7-9	TRBJ2-2	TRBD2	-	CAGGRENTGELFF	TGTGCTGGAGGGAGGGAGAACACCGGGGAGCTGTTTTTT
TRBV18	TRBJ1-1	-	-	CASSSTLNTEAFF	TGTGCCAGCTCATCAACTTTGAACACTGAAGCTTTCTTT
TRBV7-6	TRBJ2-2	TRBD1	-	CASSLGSGGRIHDTGELFF	TGTGCCAGCAGCTTAGGATCAGGGGGCAGGATTCACGACACCGGGGAGCTGTTTTTT
TRBV19	TRBJ2-1	TRBD2	once	CASSRGGDSYNEQFF	TGTGCCAGTAGTCGCGGGGGAGACTCCTACAATGAGCAGTTCTTC
TRBV10-1	TRBJ1-6	-	few	CASSDRGGSPLHF	TGCGCCAGCAGTGACAGGGGAGGATCACCCCTCCACTTT
TRBV6-5	TRBJ1-3	-	-	CASSYGNTIYF	TGTGCCAGCAGTTACGGGAACACCATATATTTT
TRBV6-1	TRBJ2-5	TRBD2	-	CASSGLLAGAVTQYF	TGTGCCAGCAGTGGTCTACTAGCGGGGGCCGTGACCCAGTACTTC
TRBV10-3	TRBJ1-5	-	-	CAISERGINQPQHF	TGTGCCATCAGTGAGAGGGGGATCAATCAGCCCCAGCATTTT
TRBV11-2	TRBJ2-2	-	-	CASSLERGANTGELFF	TGTGCCAGCAGCTTAGAAAGGGGCGCTAACACCGGGGAGCTGTTTTTT
TRBV5-4	TRBJ2-7	TRBD2	-	CASSVTSGGAYEQYF	TGTGCCAGCAGCGTGACTAGCGGGGGGGCCTACGAGCAGTACTTC
TRBV11-3	TRBJ2-2	-	-	CASSLEARTGELFF	TGTGCCAGCAGCTTAGAGGCGAGAACCGGGGAGCTGTTTTTT
TRBV10-2	TRBJ2-7	-	-	CASSEGLGVSYEQYF	TGCGCCAGCAGTGAGGGTCTTGGGGTTTCCTACGAGCAGTACTTC
TRBV19	TRBJ2-3	-	-	CASRFRGADTQYF	TGTGCCAGTAGATTTCGGGGTGCAGATACGCAGTATTTT